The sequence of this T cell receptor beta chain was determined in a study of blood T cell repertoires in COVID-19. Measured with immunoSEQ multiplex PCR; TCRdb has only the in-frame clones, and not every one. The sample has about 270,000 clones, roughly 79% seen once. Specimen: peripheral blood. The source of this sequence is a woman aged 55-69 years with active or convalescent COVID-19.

CDR3 in DNA: TGCGCCAGCGGGAGCGGGGGGACGACAGATACGCAGTATTTT. Translating it yields CASGSGGTTDTQYF. The gene calls are TRBV5-1 and TRBJ2-3; 9 nucleotides agree with TRBD2. This CDR3 contains 14 residues. V was clipped by 7 bases and J by 3 bases; unmatched bases: 6. Germline CDR1 is SGHRS and CDR2 is YFSETQ. The variable domain in full, with the rest retrieved from reference TRBV5-1 and TRBJ2-3, is KAGVTQTPRYLIKTRGQQVTLSCSPISGHRSVSWYQQTPGQGLQFLFEYFSETQRNKGNFPGRFSGRQFSNSRSEMNVSTLELGDSALYLCASGSGGTTDTQYFGPGTRLTVL.